This entry concerns a single TCR beta chain. Its antigen remains unknown. The data originate from a study of cytomegalovirus exposure and HLA in healthy donors. Study-wide results and limits: In a later analysis, TCR beta V- and J-gene trimming was associated with a missense DCLRE1C variant. Cytomegalovirus-associated TCR beta chains were listed, numbering 164.

PCR involved 60 Vbeta and 13 Jbeta primers. The table came from immunoSEQ multiplex PCR; TCRdb's copy has only in-frame clones and leaves some out. The data contain some 90,000 clones, roughly 74% of them singletons. The CDR3 has 16 amino acids. V gave up 0 bases and J gave up 0 bases, with 8 bases separating them. Germline CDR1 LGHNA, CDR2 YSLEER. The sequence was collected from a woman aged 70-85 years in good health and CMV-seropositive. The genes are TRBV4-3 and TRBJ2-2; D gene uncertain. The sequenced material came from PBMCs. The CDR3: CASSQDWAANTGELFF. As DNA, the CDR3 is TGCGCCAGCAGCCAAGATTGGGCAGCGAACACCGGGGAGCTGTTTTTT.